This T cell receptor beta chain was recovered during a study of T cell responses to AZD1222 COVID-19 vaccine. V lost 3 bases and J lost 2, with 8 bases in between. Germline V CDR1 and CDR2: SGHNT, YYREEE (reference sequence). CDR3 size: 13 residues. The data were produced by immunoSEQ multiplex PCR, yet TCRdb's version contains in-frame clones alone and is incomplete. The repertoire holds 120,000 to 150,000 clones, with about nine tenths as singletons. This receptor was obtained from an adult in good health. This specimen was peripheral blood, taken on day 0 of AZD1222 vaccination. The V call is TRBV5-4, the J call TRBJ1-2; D gene uncertain. CDR3 sequence (DNA): TGTGCCAGCAGCTCAGACCCCAACTATGGCTACACCTTC. This encodes CASSSDPNYGYTF.